This T cell receptor beta chain appears in the sequencing data of a study of T cell changes during pregnancy in multiple sclerosis. Trimming pared 0 bases from V and 4 bases from J, leaving 10 bases between. This CDR3 is 15 amino acids long. The germline gives CDR1 MNHEY, CDR2 SVGAGI. Libraries were prepared by immunoSEQ multiplex PCR; TCRdb keeps only in-frame clonotypes and omits some of them. The sample has about 93,000 clones, approximately 92% seen once. Sequencing was performed on peripheral blood, taken after pregnancy. The TCR originated in a female donor with multiple sclerosis, enrolled in a pregnancy study. The chain links TRBV6-5 to TRBJ1-3, with D perhaps TRBD1 (6 bases). The CDR3 nucleotides are TGTGCCAGCAGTTACTCGGGGACACCAGGAAACACCATATATTTT. Translated: CASSYSGTPGNTIYF.